One sample yielded the 32 T cell receptor beta chains listed below, sequenced in a study of Ad26.COV2.S vaccination and SARS-CoV-2 variants. Libraries were prepared by immunoSEQ multiplex PCR; TCRdb keeps only in-frame clonotypes and omits some of them. In the table there are some 190,000 clones, around nine tenths of which are singletons. The starting material was peripheral blood, obtained after recovery from COVID-19. Receptors were obtained from a human donor who had recovered from COVID-19.

The rearrangement links TRBV6-1 to TRBJ1-1; a possible D gene is TRBD1 (5 bases). This CDR3 contains 16 residues. V was cut by 1 base and J by 0 bases, with 12 bases left in between. From germline, CDR1 is MNHNS and CDR2 SASEGT. In DNA, the CDR3 is TGTGCCAGCAGTGAAGGCCTGGGACCGCTGAACACTGAAGCTTTCTTT. This translates into CASSEGLGPLNTEAFF.

This clone was detected a few times. The chain uses TRBV6-5 and TRBJ2-7; D uncertain. Trimming left V 0 bases short and J 1 base short, with 10 bases between. CDR3 length: 15 amino acids. Germline V lookup: CDR1 MNHEY, CDR2 SVGAGI. As DNA, the CDR3 is TGTGCCAGCAGTTACTCGTTCCCCAGTTCCTACGAGCAGTACTTC. The encoded protein is CASSYSFPSSYEQYF.

The V call is TRBV7-8, the J call TRBJ1-6; D is possibly TRBD1 (5 bases). The V end lost 3 bases, the J end lost 0 bases, and 9 bases lay between the germline ends. CDR1 is SGHVS, CDR2 FQNEAQ, per germline. This CDR3 comprises 16 residues. CDR3 loop: CASSLDTSSYNSPLHF. The CDR3 nucleotides read TGTGCCAGCAGCTTGGACACGAGCTCCTATAATTCACCCCTCCACTTT.

The chain uses TRBV27 and TRBJ2-7; perhaps TRBD2 as D (5 bases). Germline CDR1 MNHEY, CDR2 SMNVEV (reference sequence). The CDR3 spans 16 residues. The V end was cut by 5 bases, the J end by 0 bases, with 17 bases between. This chain's CDR3 is CASSPSRGPFSYEQYF. DNA of the CDR3: TGTGCCAGCAGTCCTAGCCGCGGTCCTTTCTCCTACGAGCAGTACTTC.

The CDR3 DNA follows: TGCGCCAGCAGCTTGTGGACAGGGGGGAACACTGAAGCTTTCTTT. It encodes CASSLWTGGNTEAFF. The chain uses TRBV5-1 and TRBJ1-1; 10 bases line up with TRBD1. The CDR3 is 15 amino acids. Germline CDR1 and CDR2: SGHRS and YFSETQ. J gave up 1 base and V 1 base, and 1 base lay outside the gene matches.

A single count supports this clone. The chain is built from TRBV11-2 and TRBJ1-2; D gene ambiguous. Trimming left V 1 base short and J 2 bases short, with 5 bases between. CDR1 and CDR2 from the germline V gene are SGHAT and FQNNGV. The CDR3 sequence is 13 residues long. The CDR3 region has the DNA TGTGCCAGCAGCTTAGTGCACAACTATGGCTACACCTTC. This sequence encodes CASSLVHNYGYTF.

V usage is TRBV10-3 and J usage is TRBJ2-7; 8 bases are shared with TRBD2. The CDR3 has 16 residues. From germline, CDR1 is ENHRY and CDR2 SYGVKD. Germline trimming cut 0 bases from V and 3 bases from J; bases unmatched to any gene: 7. Here the CDR3 DNA reads TGTGCCATCAGTGAGTCTGGGGCGGGGGGCCTCTACGAGCAGTACTTC. Its protein is CAISESGAGGLYEQYF.

In its sample, this clone was seen a few times. The V and J genes are TRBV5-1 and TRBJ2-7; D could derive from TRBD1 or TRBD2 (5 bases each). The CDR3 is 15 residues long. Per the germline V gene, CDR1 is SGHRS and CDR2 is YFSETQ. The germline V and J ends were trimmed by 4 bases and 0 bases, with 14 bases remaining between them. CDR3 bases: TGCGCCAGCAGCCCGTCCGCCGGGACCTCCTACGAGCAGTACTTC. It is translated as CASSPSAGTSYEQYF.

The V call is TRBV4-1, the J call TRBJ2-5; 8 nucleotides agree with TRBD2. The CDR3 runs 15 residues. V was pared by 1 base and J by 5 bases, with 6 bases of the junction left unmatched. Per germline, CDR1 MGHRA and CDR2 YSYEKL. The CDR3 DNA reads TGCGCCAGCAGCCAAGTGCGGGGGGCTGGGGAGACCCAGTACTTC. Its translation is CASSQVRGAGETQYF.

The V gene is TRBV7-2, the J gene TRBJ2-2, with D possibly being TRBD1 (6 bases). V was trimmed by 1 base and J by 5 bases, leaving 11 bases between them. This CDR3 has 15 amino acids. Germline V gene data show CDR1 as SGHTA and CDR2 as FQGNSA. CDR3 residues: CASSLGQGRTGELFF. The DNA of the CDR3 is TGTGCCAGCAGCTTAGGCCAGGGGAGAACCGGGGAGCTGTTTTTT.

V and J are TRBV24-1 and TRBJ2-7, with unresolved D. The CDR3 runs 15 residues. Germline loops: CDR1 KGHDR, CDR2 SFDVKD. Trimming removed 4 bases at V and 6 bases at J, with 18 bases between. DNA of the CDR3: TGTGCCACCAGTGACCCACGTCCCCCTACCTGCGAGCAGTACTTC. Amino acids: CATSDPRPPTCEQYF.

As concerns this clone: The final CDR3 position lacks the conserved phenylalanine or tryptophan, pointing to a likely read error. J is TRBJ1-1 and V is TRBV27, with D uncertain. Germline CDR1 is MNHEY and CDR2 is SMNVEV (reference sequence). This CDR3 has 13 residues. Trimming stripped 3 bases from V and 3 bases from J, with 8 bases between. The CDR3 loop reads CASSLYRHTEAFL. The CDR3 nucleotides read TGTGCCAGCAGTTTGTACAGACACACTGAAGCTTTCCTT.

This clone has a single count. The rearrangement uses TRBV4-1 and TRBJ2-5; D is tentatively TRBD1 or TRBD2 (7 bases each). The V end lost 4 bases, the J end lost 5 bases, and 17 bases lay between the germline ends. The CDR3 has 15 residues. Germline V CDR1 and CDR2: MGHRA, YSYEKL. The CDR3 DNA sequence: TGCGCCAGCAGCCCAGGGGGGAGGGTTGGGGAGACCCAGTACTTC. This sequence encodes CASSPGGRVGETQYF.

The rearrangement joins TRBV9 to TRBJ2-2, with a weak D call TRBD1 (6 bases). V lost 1 base and J 5 bases, leaving 9 bases between the germline ends. CDR1 SGDLS and CDR2 YYNGEE come from the germline V gene. This CDR3 spans 14 amino acids. The CDR3 protein is CASSVQGGTGELFF. CDR3 DNA: TGTGCCAGCAGCGTACAAGGGGGAACCGGGGAGCTGTTTTTT.

V and J are TRBV11-2 and TRBJ2-7, with 8 bases that match TRBD2. Germline values: CDR1 SGHAT, CDR2 FQNNGV. V gave up 0 bases and J gave up 6 bases; unmatched junction bases: 7. CDR3 length: 15 residues. For the CDR3, the DNA is TGTGCCAGCAGCTTAGAGCCCAGCGGGAGTAGCGAGCAGTACTTC. The encoded protein is CASSLEPSGSSEQYF.

The chain employs TRBV3-1 (or the pseudogene TRBV3-2) and TRBJ1-2, with D tentatively TRBD1 (5 bases). Germline loops: CDR1 LGHDT, CDR2 YNNKEL (reference sequence). CDR3 length: 14 residues. V was shortened by 5 bases and J by 5 bases, with 15 bases between the two germline ends. The CDR3 is CASSGQGYRYGYTF. The CDR3 DNA reads TGTGCCAGCAGCGGTCAGGGTTATAGGTATGGCTACACCTTC.

Concerning this clone: The identical CDR3 is also encoded by other nucleotide sequences in the sample. The chain carries TRBV7-9 and TRBJ2-1, with a weak D call TRBD2 (6 bases). V was trimmed by 5 bases and J by 4 bases, leaving 9 bases between them. CDR1 and CDR2 (germline): SEHNR, FQNEAQ (reference sequence). This CDR3 is built from 13 residues. CDR3 coding DNA: TGTGCCAGCAGCCTCGGGAGTTACAATGAGCAGTTCTTC. It yields the protein CASSLGSYNEQFF.

J is TRBJ1-2 and V is TRBV28; TRBD1 aligns across 7 bases. CDR1 and CDR2 from the germline V gene are MDHEN and SYDVKM. The CDR3 sequence is 14 residues long. J was trimmed by 4 bases and V by 1 base; bases with no gene match: 3. CDR3: CASSLYRGGYGYTF. The DNA of the CDR3 is TGTGCCAGCAGTTTATACAGGGGCGGCTATGGCTACACCTTC.

V and J are TRBV27 and TRBJ2-6; 8 bases are shared with TRBD2. The CDR3 totals 17 residues. Germline CDR1 MNHEY, CDR2 SMNVEV (reference sequence). V was clipped by 3 bases and J by 1 base; unmatched bases: 5. The CDR3 spells CASSFNRGGSGANVLTF. Written as DNA, the CDR3 is TGTGCCAGCAGTTTCAATCGGGGGGGGTCTGGGGCCAACGTCCTGACTTTC.

This chain uses TRBV4-2 with TRBJ1-1, with 8 bases identical to TRBD1. V was pared by 2 bases and J by 5 bases, with 10 bases of the junction left unmatched. The CDR3 spans 16 residues. CDR1 and CDR2 (germline): LGHNA, YNFKEQ. This chain's CDR3 is CASSQPIGQGGTEAFF. As DNA, the CDR3 is TGTGCCAGCAGCCAACCGATTGGACAGGGCGGGACTGAAGCTTTCTTT.

The rearrangement uses TRBV23-1 and TRBJ1-1; no clear D. TRBV23-1 is filed as an ORF, its function uncertain. The CDR3 is made up of 13 amino acids. V was pared by 11 bases and J by 3 bases, with 16 bases between. The CDR3 is CAGRGSRHTEAFF. The CDR3 DNA reads TGCGCCGGGCGGGGAAGTAGACACACTGAAGCTTTCTTT.

This sequence joins TRBV4-1 and TRBJ1-5; D not resolved. The CDR3 spans 15 residues. The germline V gene has CDR1 MGHRA and CDR2 YSYEKL. Trimming stripped 1 base from V and 1 base from J, with 8 bases between. The CDR3 coding sequence is TGCGCCAGCAGCCAAGGGGCAGAAAGCAATCAGCCCCAGCATTTT. It is translated as CASSQGAESNQPQHF.

V usage is TRBV6-2 or TRBV6-3 and J usage is TRBJ2-1; 12 bases are a match to TRBD2. The CDR3 loop spans 19 amino acids. The V gene end was trimmed by 1 base and the J gene end by 1 base; junction bases not matched to a gene: 8. The V gene's germline CDR1 is MNHEY and CDR2 SVGEGT. The CDR3 DNA is TGTGCCAGCAGTTACTTAGCTAGCGGGAGGGCCGGATCCTACAATGAGCAGTTCTTC. Amino acid sequence: CASSYLASGRAGSYNEQFF.

The chain combines TRBV11-2 with TRBJ1-3, with D unresolved. Trimming took 4 bases from V and 0 from J, leaving 10 bases between them. The CDR3 extends over 15 amino acids. The V gene's germline CDR1 is SGHAT and CDR2 FQNNGV. The DNA for the CDR3 is TGTGCCAGCAGCTCGACCTTTCACTCTGGAAACACCATATATTTT. Amino acids: CASSSTFHSGNTIYF.

This sequence joins TRBV7-2 and TRBJ1-2, with TRBD1 as a possible D gene (5 bases). The V gene lost 3 bases and the J gene lost 6 bases, with 11 bases spanning the gap. The CDR3 has 13 amino acids. Germline V CDR1 and CDR2: SGHTA, FQGNSA. This CDR3 is CASSLREGNGYTF. CDR3 DNA sequence: TGTGCCAGCAGCTTGAGGGAGGGGAATGGCTACACCTTC.

The gene calls are TRBV10-1 and TRBJ2-3, with 10 bases that match TRBD2. Unmatched junction bases numbered 15, after V lost 0 bases and J lost 0 bases. Germline V gene sequence: CDR1 WNHNN, CDR2 SYGVQD (reference sequence). CDR3 length: 21 amino acids. The CDR3 DNA is TGCGCCAGCAGTGAGTCGATTTTTCTAGCGGGAGCTTCTCCTAGCACAGATACGCAGTATTTT. The encoded protein is CASSESIFLAGASPSTDTQYF.

The rearrangement links TRBV5-1 to TRBJ1-4; D perhaps matches TRBD1 (5 bases). This CDR3 spans 13 amino acids. Germline-derived CDR1 and CDR2 are SGHRS and YFSETQ. The germline V and J ends were trimmed by 4 bases and 8 bases, with 12 bases remaining between them. The CDR3 here is CASSRGTREKLFF. CDR3 bases: TGCGCCAGCAGCCGCGGGACCAGGGAAAAACTGTTTTTT.

The genes are TRBV18 and TRBJ2-1, with D perhaps matching TRBD1 (5 bases). The CDR3 contains 15 residues. The V end lost 3 bases, the J end lost 0 bases, and 9 bases lay between the germline ends. The germline V gene has CDR1 KGHSH and CDR2 LQKENI. For the CDR3, the DNA is TGTGCCAGCTCACCCAGGGTAGGCTCCTACAATGAGCAGTTCTTC. Its protein is CASSPRVGSYNEQFF. The full variable domain, with the rest looked up from reference TRBV18 and TRBJ2-1, is NAGVMQNPRHLVRRRGQEARLRCSPMKGHSHVYWYRQLPEEGLKFMVYLQKENIIDESGMPKERFSAEFPKEGPSILRIQQVVRGDSAAYFCASSPRVGSYNEQFFGPGTRLTVL.

This rearrangement joins TRBV15 to TRBJ2-5; 8 bases agree with TRBD2. Germline lookup yields CDR1 LNHNV and CDR2 YYDKDF (reference sequence). J was trimmed by 2 bases and V by 1 base; bases with no gene match: 12. CDR3 size: 18 residues. CDR3 sequence reads: CATSRGPPKRGPQETQYF. DNA of the CDR3: TGTGCCACCAGCAGAGGTCCACCTAAGCGGGGGCCTCAAGAGACCCAGTACTTC.

CDR3 coding DNA: TGTGCCAGCAGCCAGCCGGGACTAGCGGGAGGTGAGCAGTACTTC. Amino acids: CASSQPGLAGGEQYF. The gene calls are TRBV14 and TRBJ2-7; 15 positions match TRBD2. The CDR3 covers 15 residues. The junction had 4 bases not matched to a gene; V was cut back by 3 bases and J by 7 bases. CDR1 SGHDN and CDR2 FVKESK come from the germline V gene.

The V gene is TRBV29-1, the J gene TRBJ1-1; D is uncertain. Germline V gene data show CDR1 as SQVTM and CDR2 as ANQGSEA. V was pared by 4 bases and J by 2 bases, with 14 bases between. The CDR3 has 14 residues. CDR3 protein: CSVGFMKENTEAFF. The CDR3, as DNA: TGCAGCGTTGGATTTATGAAGGAAAACACTGAAGCTTTCTTT.

The chain combines TRBV6-2 or TRBV6-3 with TRBJ2-1, with D maybe TRBD2 (5 bases). V dropped 6 bases and J dropped 10 bases, with 10 bases sitting between them. This CDR3 comprises 11 residues. Per germline, CDR1 MNHEY and CDR2 SVGEGT. Here the CDR3 reads CASSSGIEQFF. CDR3 DNA: TGTGCCAGCAGCTCCGGGATCGAGCAGTTCTTC.